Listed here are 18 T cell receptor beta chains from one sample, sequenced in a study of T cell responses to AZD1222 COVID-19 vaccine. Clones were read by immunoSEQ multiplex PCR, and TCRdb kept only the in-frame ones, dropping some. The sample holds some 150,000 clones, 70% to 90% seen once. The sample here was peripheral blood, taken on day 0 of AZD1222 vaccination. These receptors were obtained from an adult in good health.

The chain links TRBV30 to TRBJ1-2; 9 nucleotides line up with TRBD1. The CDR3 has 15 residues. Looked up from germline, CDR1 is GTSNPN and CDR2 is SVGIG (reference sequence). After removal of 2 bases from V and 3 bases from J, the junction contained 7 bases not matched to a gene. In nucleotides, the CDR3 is TGTGCCTGGAGTACCACAGGGGGCGCATACTATGGCTACACCTTC. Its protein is CAWSTTGGAYYGYTF.

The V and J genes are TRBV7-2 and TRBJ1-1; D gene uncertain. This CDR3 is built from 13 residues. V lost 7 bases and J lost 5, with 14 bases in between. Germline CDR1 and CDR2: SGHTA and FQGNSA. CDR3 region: CASTYRLGTEAFF. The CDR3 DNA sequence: TGTGCCAGCACCTATAGGTTGGGGACTGAAGCTTTCTTT.

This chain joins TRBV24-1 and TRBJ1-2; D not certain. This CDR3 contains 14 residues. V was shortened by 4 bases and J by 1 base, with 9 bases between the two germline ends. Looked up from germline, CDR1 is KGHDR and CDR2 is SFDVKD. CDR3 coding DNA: TGTGCCACCAGTGAGCCGACTGGTAACTATGGCTACACCTTC. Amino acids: CATSEPTGNYGYTF.

CDR3 sequence: CASSSFQDTEAFF. The CDR3 nucleotides read TGTGCCAGCAGCTCCTTCCAGGACACTGAAGCTTTCTTT. V gene TRBV7-9 combines with J gene TRBJ1-1; no clear D gene. The V end was cut by 4 bases, the J end by 3 bases, with 9 bases between. The CDR3 consists of 13 residues. The germline V gene encodes CDR1 SEHNR and CDR2 FQNEAQ (reference sequence).

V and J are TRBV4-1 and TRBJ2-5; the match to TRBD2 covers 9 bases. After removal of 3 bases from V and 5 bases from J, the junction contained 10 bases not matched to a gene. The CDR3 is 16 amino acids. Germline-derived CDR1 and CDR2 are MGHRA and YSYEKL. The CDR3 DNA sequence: TGCGCCAGCAGCCACGGCGGGAGGGGGTTTAGGGAGACCCAGTACTTC. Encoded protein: CASSHGGRGFRETQYF.

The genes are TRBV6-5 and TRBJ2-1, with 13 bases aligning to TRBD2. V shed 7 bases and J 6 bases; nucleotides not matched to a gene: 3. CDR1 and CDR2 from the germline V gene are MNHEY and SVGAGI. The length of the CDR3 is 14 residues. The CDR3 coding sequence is TGTGCCAGCAACAGACTAGCGGGGGGCAATGAGCAGTTCTTC. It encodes CASNRLAGGNEQFF.

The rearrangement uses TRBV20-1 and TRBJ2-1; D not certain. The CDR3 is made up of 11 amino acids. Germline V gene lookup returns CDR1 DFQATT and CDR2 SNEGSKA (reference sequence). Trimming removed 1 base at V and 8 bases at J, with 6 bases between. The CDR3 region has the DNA TGCAGTGCTAGAGTTGGGGATGAGCAGTTCTTC. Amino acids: CSARVGDEQFF.

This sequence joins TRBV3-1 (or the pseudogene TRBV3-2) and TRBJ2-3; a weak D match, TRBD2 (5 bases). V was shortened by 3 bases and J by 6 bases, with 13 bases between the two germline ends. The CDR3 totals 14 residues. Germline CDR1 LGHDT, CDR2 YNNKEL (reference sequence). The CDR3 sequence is CASSQLAGRDTQYF. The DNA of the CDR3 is TGTGCCAGCAGCCAGCTAGCTGGCCGGGATACGCAGTATTTT.

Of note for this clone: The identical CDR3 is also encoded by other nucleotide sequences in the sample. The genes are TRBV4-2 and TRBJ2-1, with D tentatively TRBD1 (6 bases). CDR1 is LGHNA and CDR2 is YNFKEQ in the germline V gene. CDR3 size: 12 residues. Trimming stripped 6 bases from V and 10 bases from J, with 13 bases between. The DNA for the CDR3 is TGTGCCAGCAGTCTGACAGGCCACGAGCAGTTCTTC. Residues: CASSLTGHEQFF.

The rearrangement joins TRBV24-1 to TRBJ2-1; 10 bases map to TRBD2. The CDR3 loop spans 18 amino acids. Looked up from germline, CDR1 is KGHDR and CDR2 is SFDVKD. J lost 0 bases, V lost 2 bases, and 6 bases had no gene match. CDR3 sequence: CATSDSFSSGSSYNEQFF. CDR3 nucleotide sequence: TGTGCCACCAGTGATTCCTTCTCTAGCGGGAGCTCCTACAATGAGCAGTTCTTC.

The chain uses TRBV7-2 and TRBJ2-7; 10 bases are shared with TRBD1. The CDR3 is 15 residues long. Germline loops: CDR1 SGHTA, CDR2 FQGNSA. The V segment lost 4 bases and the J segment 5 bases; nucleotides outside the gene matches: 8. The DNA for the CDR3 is TGTGCCAGCAGCTGGCCGGGACAGGGGACCGACGAGCAGTACTTC. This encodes CASSWPGQGTDEQYF.

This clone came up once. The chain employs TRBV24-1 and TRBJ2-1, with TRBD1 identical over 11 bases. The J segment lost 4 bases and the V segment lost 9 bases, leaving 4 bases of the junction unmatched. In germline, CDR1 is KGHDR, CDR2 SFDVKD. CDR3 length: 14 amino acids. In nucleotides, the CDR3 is TGTGCCACCCAGGACAGGGGGCCTTACAATGAGCAGTTCTTC. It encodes CATQDRGPYNEQFF.

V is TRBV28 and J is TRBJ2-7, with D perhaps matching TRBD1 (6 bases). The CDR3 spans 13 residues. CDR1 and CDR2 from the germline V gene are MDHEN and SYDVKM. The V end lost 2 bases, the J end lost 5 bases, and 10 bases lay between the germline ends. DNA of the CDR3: TGTGCCAGCAGTTTAAACAGGGATGACGAGCAGTACTTC. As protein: CASSLNRDDEQYF. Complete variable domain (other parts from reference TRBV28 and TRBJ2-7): DVKVTQSSRYLVKRTGEKVFLECVQDMDHENMFWYRQDPGLGLRLIYFSYDVKMKEKGDIPEGYSVSREKKERFSLILESASTNQTSMYLCASSLNRDDEQYFGPGTRLTVT.

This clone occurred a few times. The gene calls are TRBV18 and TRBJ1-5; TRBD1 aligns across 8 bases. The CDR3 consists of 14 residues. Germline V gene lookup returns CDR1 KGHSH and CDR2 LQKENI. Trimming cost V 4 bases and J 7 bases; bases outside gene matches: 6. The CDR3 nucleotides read TGTGCCAGCTCACGACAGGGGTTGAACCAGCCCCAGCATTTT. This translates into CASSRQGLNQPQHF.

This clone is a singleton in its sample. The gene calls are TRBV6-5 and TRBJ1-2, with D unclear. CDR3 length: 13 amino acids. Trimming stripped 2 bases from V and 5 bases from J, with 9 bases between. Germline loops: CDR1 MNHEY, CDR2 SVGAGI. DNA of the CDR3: TGTGCCAGCAGTTACAGTAGTAGATATGGCTACACCTTC. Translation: CASSYSSRYGYTF.

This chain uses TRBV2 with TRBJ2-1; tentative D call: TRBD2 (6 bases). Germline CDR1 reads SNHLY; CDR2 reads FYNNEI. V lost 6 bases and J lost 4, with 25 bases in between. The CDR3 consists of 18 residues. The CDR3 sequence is CASRGGGLSPKGYNEQFF. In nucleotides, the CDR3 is TGTGCCAGCAGGGGAGGTGGACTATCCCCGAAAGGATACAATGAGCAGTTCTTC.

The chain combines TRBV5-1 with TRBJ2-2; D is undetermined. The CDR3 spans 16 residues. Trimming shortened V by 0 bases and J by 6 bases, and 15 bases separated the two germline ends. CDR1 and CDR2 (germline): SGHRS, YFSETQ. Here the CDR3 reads CASSLVAVSPSGELFF. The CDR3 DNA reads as TGCGCCAGCAGCTTGGTTGCCGTTAGTCCTTCCGGGGAGCTGTTTTTT.

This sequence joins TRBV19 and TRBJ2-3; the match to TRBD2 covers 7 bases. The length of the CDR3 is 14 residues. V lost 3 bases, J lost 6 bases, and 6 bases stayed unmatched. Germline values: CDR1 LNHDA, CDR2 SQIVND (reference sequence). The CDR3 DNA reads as TGTGCCAGTAGTATGGGGGGGGGAGGGGATACGCAGTATTTT. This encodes CASSMGGGGDTQYF.